Shown below are 19 T cell receptor beta chains from a single sample sequenced in a study of T cells in localized non-small cell lung cancer. The table came from immunoSEQ multiplex PCR; TCRdb's copy has only in-frame clones and leaves some out. Of 30,000 to 40,000 clones listed, approximately 84% are singletons. The sample was peripheral blood, taken before any cancer treatment. The receptors derive from a man aged 35-75 years with stage I lung adenocarcinoma.

This clone was seen only once. The rearrangement joins TRBV7-9 to TRBJ1-5; 10 bases match TRBD1. Germline loops: CDR1 SEHNR, CDR2 FQNEAQ (reference sequence). The CDR3 spans 16 residues. Trimming at V came to 5 bases and at J to 1 base, leaving 5 bases not matched to a gene. In DNA, the CDR3 is TGTGCCAGCAGCATTGGGACAGGGGTAAGCAATCAGCCCCAGCATTTT. Translation: CASSIGTGVSNQPQHF. The whole variable domain, filled in from reference TRBV7-9 and TRBJ1-5, reads DTGVSQNPRHKITKRGQNVTFRCDPISEHNRLYWYRQTLGQGPEFLTYFQNEAQLEKSRLLSDRFSAERPKGSFSTLEIQRTEQGDSAMYLCASSIGTGVSNQPQHFGDGTRLSIL.

The chain is built from TRBV7-2 and TRBJ2-7; 7 bases are shared with TRBD1. The CDR3 extends over 15 amino acids. The germline CDR1 and CDR2 sequences are SGHTA and FQGNSA. With 0 bases clipped from V and 5 bases from J, the junction kept 7 bases outside the gene matches. The CDR3 DNA is TGTGCCAGCAGCTTAGCCCGGGACAGTTACGACGAGCAGTACTTC. Amino acid sequence: CASSLARDSYDEQYF.

This clone was picked up one time. This chain links TRBV28 with TRBJ2-3; 7 nucleotides match TRBD1. The V gene's germline CDR1 is MDHEN and CDR2 SYDVKM. After removal of 6 bases from V and 6 bases from J, the junction contained 12 bases not matched to a gene. CDR3 length: 15 residues. CDR3 residues: CASRGRDSLLDTQYF. In DNA, the CDR3 is TGTGCCAGCAGAGGTCGGGACAGCCTTCTGGATACGCAGTATTTT.

CDR3 DNA sequence: TGCAGTGCTGCGACAAGGGGGGAGCAGTACTTC. Its translation: CSAATRGEQYF. V usage is TRBV20-1 and J usage is TRBJ2-5; D possibly matches TRBD1 or TRBD2 (6 bases each). Deletions cut 5 bases from V and 11 bases from J, with 15 bases between. CDR1 is DFQATT, CDR2 SNEGSKA, per germline (reference sequence). The CDR3 totals 11 residues.

The chain joins TRBV7-2 to TRBJ1-4; 8 nucleotides match TRBD1. Losses at the gene ends were 5 bases for V and 1 base for J; bases not matched to a gene: 6. The germline CDR1 and CDR2 sequences are SGHTA and FQGNSA. The CDR3 is 16 residues long. The DNA for the CDR3 is TGTGCCAGCAGCCAGGGGGCTGTCAAAACTAATGAAAAACTGTTTTTT. Its translation: CASSQGAVKTNEKLFF.

This sequence joins TRBV5-4 and TRBJ2-6; D is ambiguous. The CDR3 runs to 17 residues. Germline V gene sequence: CDR1 SGHNT, CDR2 YYREEE (reference sequence). Trimming pared 4 bases from V and 2 bases from J, leaving 16 bases between. The CDR3 loop reads CASSHDLLPPGANVLTF. The DNA of the CDR3 is TGTGCCAGCAGCCACGACCTCCTCCCTCCTGGGGCCAACGTCCTGACTTTC.

This chain uses TRBV28 with TRBJ2-7; tentative D call: TRBD2 (6 bases). The germline V gene has CDR1 MDHEN and CDR2 SYDVKM. V was clipped by 7 bases and J by 0 bases, with 25 bases between them. The CDR3 spans 18 residues. CDR3 protein: CASTAGPPGQKNSYEQYF. The CDR3, as DNA: TGTGCCAGCACCGCGGGACCCCCCGGGCAAAAAAACTCCTACGAGCAGTACTTC.

The rearrangement uses TRBV2 and TRBJ2-3, with TRBD2 identical over 10 bases. The CDR3 sequence is 16 residues long. The germline CDR1 and CDR2 sequences are SNHLY and FYNNEI. V gave up 2 bases and J gave up 2 bases; unmatched junction bases: 4. CDR3 in amino acids: CASSESSGRTTDTQYF. In nucleotides, the CDR3 is TGTGCCAGCAGTGAAAGTAGCGGGAGGACCACAGATACGCAGTATTTT.

V usage is TRBV7-2 and J usage is TRBJ1-5; TRBD1 is a possible D gene (5 bases). Trimming stripped 6 bases from V and 5 bases from J, with 17 bases between. From germline, CDR1 is SGHTA and CDR2 FQGNSA. There are 15 residues in the CDR3. CDR3 sequence (DNA): TGTGCCAGCAGGCCGACGGGGGGTTGGGATCAGCCCCAGCATTTT. Amino acid sequence: CASRPTGGWDQPQHF.

V is TRBV5-1 and J is TRBJ2-2, with D tentatively TRBD1 (5 bases). The CDR3 extends over 16 amino acids. Trimming took off 0 bases at V and 1 base at J, with 10 bases between the two ends. CDR1 SGHRS and CDR2 YFSETQ come from the germline V gene. The CDR3 region is CASSLGQGLNTGELFF. As DNA, the CDR3 is TGCGCCAGCAGCTTGGGGCAGGGCTTGAACACCGGGGAGCTGTTTTTT.

The genes are TRBV2 and TRBJ2-5, with 9 bases lining up with TRBD2. The CDR3 runs 15 residues. V was pared by 6 bases and J by 2 bases, with 7 bases of the junction left unmatched. Germline V gene data show CDR1 as SNHLY and CDR2 as FYNNEI. The CDR3 sequence is CASRRLAGIQETQYF. The CDR3 bases are TGTGCCAGCAGGCGCCTAGCGGGAATTCAAGAGACCCAGTACTTC.

The chain joins TRBV15 to TRBJ2-2; D may be TRBD1 (6 bases). Germline CDR1 is LNHNV and CDR2 is YYDKDF (reference sequence). Deletions cut 0 bases from V and 6 bases from J, with 17 bases between. The CDR3 runs to 17 residues. The CDR3 bases are TGTGCCACCAGCAGAGATCGGCGGCAGGGGAAGGCCGGGGAGCTGTTTTTT. It is translated as CATSRDRRQGKAGELFF.

The gene calls are TRBV30 and TRBJ2-2; 7 bases align to TRBD2. The CDR3 covers 15 residues. J gave up 3 bases and V 0 bases, and 4 bases lay outside the gene matches. Germline CDR1 is GTSNPN and CDR2 is SVGIG (reference sequence). The CDR3 region has the DNA TGTGCCTGGAGTGTATCTAGCGGTTACACCGGGGAGCTGTTTTTT. Protein: CAWSVSSGYTGELFF.

The gene calls are TRBV29-1 and TRBJ2-7; TRBD2 matches 12 bases. The CDR3 is 13 residues long. Germline V lookup: CDR1 SQVTM, CDR2 ANQGSEA. V trimming: 4 bases; J trimming: 2 bases; junction bases outside the gene matches: 0. CDR3 amino acids: CSVGTSGTYEQYF. CDR3 nucleotides: TGCAGCGTTGGGACTAGCGGGACCTACGAGCAGTACTTC.

The chain recombines TRBV11-2 with TRBJ2-1; 8 bases line up with TRBD2. After removal of 2 bases from V and 5 bases from J, the junction contained 5 bases not matched to a gene. This CDR3 has 15 amino acids. Germline-derived CDR1 and CDR2 are SGHAT and FQNNGV. The DNA for the CDR3 is TGTGCCAGCAGCTTAACTCCGGGAGGGAACAATGAGCAGTTCTTC. Translation: CASSLTPGGNNEQFF.

The V call is TRBV19, the J call TRBJ1-2; D remains unclear. Per germline, CDR1 LNHDA and CDR2 SQIVND (reference sequence). V was pared by 7 bases and J by 2 bases, with 5 bases between. This CDR3 spans 11 amino acids. CDR3 DNA sequence: TGTGCCAGTACCAGCAACTATGGCTACACCTTC. Residues: CASTSNYGYTF. The variable domain in full, with the rest retrieved from reference TRBV19 and TRBJ1-2, is DGGITQSPKYLFRKEGQNVTLSCEQNLNHDAMYWYRQDPGQGLRLIYYSQIVNDFQKGDIAEGYSVSREKKESFPLTVTSAQKNPTAFYLCASTSNYGYTFGSGTRLTVV.

The chain recombines TRBV4-2 with TRBJ2-1; 10 bases are shared with TRBD2. The CDR3 runs 17 residues. Per germline, CDR1 LGHNA and CDR2 YNFKEQ. Trimming cost V 0 bases and J 8 bases; bases outside gene matches: 10. CDR3 coding DNA: TGTGCCAGCAGCCAAGATGACCTAGCGGGAGCAGCATATGAGCAGTTCTTC. Translating it yields CASSQDDLAGAAYEQFF.

This rearrangement joins TRBV27 to TRBJ2-1; D not resolved. Germline CDR1 MNHEY, CDR2 SMNVEV (reference sequence). The CDR3 extends over 14 amino acids. Trimming cost V 6 bases and J 0 bases, with 9 bases left between them. The CDR3, as DNA: TGTGCCAGCAGCCAGAGCTACTCCTACAATGAGCAGTTCTTC. Its translation: CASSQSYSYNEQFF.

Details on this clone: A much larger clone sits a single nucleotide away, making a read error possible. J is TRBJ1-1 and V is TRBV29-1; D remains ambiguous. Germline lookup yields CDR1 SQVTM and CDR2 ANQGSEA. Trimming cost V 4 bases and J 5 bases, with 14 bases left between them. The CDR3 has 13 residues. The CDR3 DNA reads as TGCAGCGTTGGAGGGAGGTTTTCTACTGAAGCTTTCTTT. This codes for CSVGGRFSTEAFF. Looking up the rest from reference TRBV29-1 and TRBJ1-1 gives the full variable domain: SAVISQKPSRDICQRGTSLTIQCQVDSQVTMMFWYRQQPGQSLTLIATANQGSEATYESGFVIDKFPISRPNLTFSTLTVSNMSPEDSSIYLCSVGGRFSTEAFFGQGTRLTVV.